Listed here is a single T cell receptor beta chain. The antigen remains unidentified. CDR3 length: 15 residues. The germline CDR1 and CDR2 sequences are KGHSH and LQKENI. V lost 5 bases and J lost 0, with 11 bases in between. TCRdb fed the 5' RACE reads into MiXCR, producing one record per CDR3 protein. The table lists approximately 240,000 distinct CDR3 sequences, about 14% of them singletons. The entry originates in a study of identical twins. General study points: Compared with models, monozygotic twins showed more out-of-frame TCR alpha sharing.

Sequenced input: memory (CD45RO+) T cells sorted from blood. The chain couples TRBV18 to TRBJ2-1, with D unresolved. This receptor was obtained from a woman aged 18-29 years in good health. CDR3 in amino acids: CASSIQSSSYNEQFF. The CDR3 region has the DNA TGTGCCAGCTCAATTCAGTCGAGCTCCTACAATGAGCAGTTCTTC.